This TCR beta chain derives from a study of T cell responses to AZD1222 COVID-19 vaccine. General study findings and limits: Possibly, clonal diversity was underestimated; donors were largely white British and included more females. Baseline seropositivity characterized only six AZD1222 recipients. Rises in breadth and depth of Spike-specific TCRs came after two AZD1222 doses. The study found vaccine-associated CD4 TCRs spanning spike, dominant at 160-218 and 743-854.

V shed 4 bases, J shed 8 bases, and the junction held 7 bases outside the gene matches. This CDR3 spans 15 amino acids. The germline CDR1 and CDR2 sequences are LGHDT and YNNKEL (reference sequence). Here immunoSEQ multiplex PCR was the method, and the copy in TCRdb shows in-frame clones only, minus some. The data hold roughly 110,000 clones, with about 93% observed a single time. Of note for this clone: Its antigen is unidentified.

The TCR was taken from an adult who received the AZD1222 COVID-19 vaccine. The source was peripheral blood, collected 28 days after the second AZD1222 dose. The V call is TRBV3-1 (or the pseudogene TRBV3-2), the J call TRBJ1-4, with 10 bases that match TRBD1. The CDR3, as DNA: TGTGCCAGCAGCCCTCTGACAGGGGGCAACGAAAAACTGTTTTTT. Residues: CASSPLTGGNEKLFF.